This TCR beta chain was recorded in a study of beta chain features in type 1 diabetes. The study's findings and limits: Insertion counts at VDJ junctions were lower in type 1 diabetes patients, who also showed more deletions there. A moderate, significant TCRB CDR3 shortening appeared in type 1 diabetes across four CD4+ subsets.

This CDR3 has 16 amino acids. Germline V gene sequence: CDR1 SGHRS, CDR2 YFSETQ. Trimming removed 4 bases from V and 6 bases from J, with 17 bases in between. CD45RO/CCR7/CD25/CD127/CD95/CD27 separated CD4+ naive, central memory, regulatory and stem cell-like memory cells by sorting. With respect to this clone: Its antigen is not identified.

The study reverse transcribed the entire isolated RNA, so it sequenced expressed TCRB transcripts. The method was immunoSEQ multiplex PCR; TCRdb's version includes in-frame clones alone and lacks a portion of them. The data contain around 110,000 clones, about 16% of them singletons. Sequenced: central memory CD4+ T cells from blood. The TCR was taken from a man aged 25-40 years with type 1 diabetes. The J gene is TRBJ1-6, the V gene TRBV5-1; perhaps TRBD1 as D (6 bases). The CDR3 nucleotides read TGCGCCAGCAGCGCGGAAGGGGGTCGATCTAATTCACCCCTCCACTTT. It codes for CASSAEGGRSNSPLHF.